This TCR beta chain was sequenced during a study of breast tumors, draining lymph nodes, adjacent tissues. In regard to this clonotype: Its antigen remains unidentified.

Breast cancer patients provided tissue from their axillary draining lymph nodes. General study points: Data fit most tumor T cells coming from lymph node, expanding in tumor. Tumor and nontumor repertoires were significantly more similar in luminal-like than in basal-like breast cancer. Tumors had less TCR diversity than lymph nodes, more than nontumor tissue. Tumor T cell lymph node origin was a supported hypothesis, not proven.

TCRdb reanalysed the multiplex PCR reads using MiXCR and keeps one entry per CDR3 protein. Of around 150,000 distinct CDR3 sequences listed, roughly 33% are singletons. Germline loops: CDR1 MNHNS, CDR2 SASEGT. The CDR3 contains 15 residues. V was clipped by 6 bases and J by 4 bases, with 18 bases between them. The sequence came from a female donor with breast cancer. Some clones in this sample may be carry-over from other donors' samples. Sequences were obtained from axillary lymph node tissue. The chain links TRBV6-1 to TRBJ1-1; D is undetermined. Written as DNA, the CDR3 is TGTGCCAGCAGGAAAGGTTCCGCGGGAGGCACTGAAGCTTTCTTT. It specifies CASRKGSAGGTEAFF.